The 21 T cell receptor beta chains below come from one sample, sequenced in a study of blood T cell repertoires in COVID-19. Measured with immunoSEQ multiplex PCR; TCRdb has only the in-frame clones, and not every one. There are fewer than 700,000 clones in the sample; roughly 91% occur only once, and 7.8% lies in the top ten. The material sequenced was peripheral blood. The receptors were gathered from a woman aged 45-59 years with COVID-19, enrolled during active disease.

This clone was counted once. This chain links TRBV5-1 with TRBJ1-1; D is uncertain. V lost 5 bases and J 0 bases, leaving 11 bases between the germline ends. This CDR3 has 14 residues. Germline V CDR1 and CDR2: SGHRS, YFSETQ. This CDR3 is CASSHGLLNTEAFF. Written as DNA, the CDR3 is TGCGCCAGCAGTCACGGACTGTTGAACACTGAAGCTTTCTTT. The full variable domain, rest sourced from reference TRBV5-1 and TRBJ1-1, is KAGVTQTPRYLIKTRGQQVTLSCSPISGHRSVSWYQQTPGQGLQFLFEYFSETQRNKGNFPGRFSGRQFSNSRSEMNVSTLELGDSALYLCASSHGLLNTEAFFGQGTRLTVV.

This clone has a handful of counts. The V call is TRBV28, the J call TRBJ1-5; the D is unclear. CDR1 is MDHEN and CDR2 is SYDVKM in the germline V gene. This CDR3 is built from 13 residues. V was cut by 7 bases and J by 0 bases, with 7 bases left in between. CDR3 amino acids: CASILNSNQPQHF. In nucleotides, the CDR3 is TGTGCCAGCATTCTTAATAGCAATCAGCCCCAGCATTTT.

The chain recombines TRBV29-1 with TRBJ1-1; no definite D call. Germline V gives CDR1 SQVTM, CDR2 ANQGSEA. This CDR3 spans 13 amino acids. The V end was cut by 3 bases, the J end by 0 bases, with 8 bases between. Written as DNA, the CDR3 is TGCAGCGTTGAGTGGAGGATGAACACTGAAGCTTTCTTT. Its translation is CSVEWRMNTEAFF.

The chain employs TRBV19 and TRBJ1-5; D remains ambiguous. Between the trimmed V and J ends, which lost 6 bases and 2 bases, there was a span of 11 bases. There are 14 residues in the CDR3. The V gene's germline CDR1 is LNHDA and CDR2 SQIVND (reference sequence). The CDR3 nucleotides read TGTGCCAGTAGACAGATATGGGGCAATCAGCCCCAGCATTTT. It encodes CASRQIWGNQPQHF.

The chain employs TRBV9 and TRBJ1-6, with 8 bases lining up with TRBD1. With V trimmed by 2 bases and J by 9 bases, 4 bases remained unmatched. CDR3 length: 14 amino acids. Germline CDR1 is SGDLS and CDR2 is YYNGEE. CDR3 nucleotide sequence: TGTGCCAGCAGCGTCAGGGGGCAGGGTTCACCCCTCCACTTT. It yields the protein CASSVRGQGSPLHF.

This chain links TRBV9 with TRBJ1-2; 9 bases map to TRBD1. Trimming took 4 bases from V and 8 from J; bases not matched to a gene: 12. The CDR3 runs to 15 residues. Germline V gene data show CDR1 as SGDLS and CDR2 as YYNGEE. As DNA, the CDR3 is TGTGCCAGCAGCCCGGGGATACAGGGGGCGAAAGGCTACACCTTC. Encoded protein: CASSPGIQGAKGYTF.

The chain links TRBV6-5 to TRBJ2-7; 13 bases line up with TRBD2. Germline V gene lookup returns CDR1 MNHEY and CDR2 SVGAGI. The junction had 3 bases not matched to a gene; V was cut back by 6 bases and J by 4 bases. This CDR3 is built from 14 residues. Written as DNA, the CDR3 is TGTGCCAGCAGGCGGACTAGCGGGGGTTACGAGCAGTACTTC. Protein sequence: CASRRTSGGYEQYF.

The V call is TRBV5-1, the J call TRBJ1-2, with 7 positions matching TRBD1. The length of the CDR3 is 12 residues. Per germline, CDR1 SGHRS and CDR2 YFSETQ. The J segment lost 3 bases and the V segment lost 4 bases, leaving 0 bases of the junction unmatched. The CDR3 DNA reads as TGCGCCAGCAGCGGACAGGACTATGGCTACACCTTC. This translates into CASSGQDYGYTF.

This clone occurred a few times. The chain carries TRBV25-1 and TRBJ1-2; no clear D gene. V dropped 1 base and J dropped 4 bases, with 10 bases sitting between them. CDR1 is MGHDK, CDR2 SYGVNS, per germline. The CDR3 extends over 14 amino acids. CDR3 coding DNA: TGTGCCAGCAGTGAATCATGGCACCCCTATGGCTACACCTTC. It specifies CASSESWHPYGYTF.

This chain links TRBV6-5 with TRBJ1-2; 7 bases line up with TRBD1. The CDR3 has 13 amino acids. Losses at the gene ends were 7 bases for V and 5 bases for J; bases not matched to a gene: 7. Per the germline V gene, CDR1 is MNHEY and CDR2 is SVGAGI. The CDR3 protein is CASKKRGPYGYTF. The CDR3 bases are TGTGCCAGCAAAAAAAGGGGGCCATATGGCTACACCTTC.

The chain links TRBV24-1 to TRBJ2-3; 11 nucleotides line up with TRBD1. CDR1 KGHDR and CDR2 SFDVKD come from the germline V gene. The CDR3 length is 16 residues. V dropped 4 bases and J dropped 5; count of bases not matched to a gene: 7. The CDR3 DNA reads TGTGCCACCAGTGACCCCGGGACAGGGGGTCGAGATACGCAGTATTTT. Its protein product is CATSDPGTGGRDTQYF.

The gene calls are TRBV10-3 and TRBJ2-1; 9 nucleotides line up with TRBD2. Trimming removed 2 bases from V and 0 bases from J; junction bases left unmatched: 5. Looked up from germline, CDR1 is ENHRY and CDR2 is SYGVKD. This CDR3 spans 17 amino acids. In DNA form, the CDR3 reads TGTGCCATCAGTGAGGGTAGCGGGGGCCCCTCCTACAATGAGCAGTTCTTC. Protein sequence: CAISEGSGGPSYNEQFF.

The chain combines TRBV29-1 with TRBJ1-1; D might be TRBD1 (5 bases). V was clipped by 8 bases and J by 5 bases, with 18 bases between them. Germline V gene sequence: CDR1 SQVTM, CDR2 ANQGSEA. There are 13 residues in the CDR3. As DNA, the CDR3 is TGCAGCCTAACAGTCGGAGGGGAAACTGAAGCTTTCTTT. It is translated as CSLTVGGETEAFF. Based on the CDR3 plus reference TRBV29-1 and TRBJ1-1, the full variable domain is SAVISQKPSRDICQRGTSLTIQCQVDSQVTMMFWYRQQPGQSLTLIATANQGSEATYESGFVIDKFPISRPNLTFSTLTVSNMSPEDSSIYLCSLTVGGETEAFFGQGTRLTVV.

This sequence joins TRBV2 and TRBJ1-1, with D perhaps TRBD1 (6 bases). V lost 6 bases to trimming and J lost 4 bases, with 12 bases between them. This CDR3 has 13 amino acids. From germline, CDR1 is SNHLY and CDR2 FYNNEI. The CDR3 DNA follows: TGTGCCAGCAGCCCACAGGGTAGCACTGAAGCTTTCTTT. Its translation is CASSPQGSTEAFF.

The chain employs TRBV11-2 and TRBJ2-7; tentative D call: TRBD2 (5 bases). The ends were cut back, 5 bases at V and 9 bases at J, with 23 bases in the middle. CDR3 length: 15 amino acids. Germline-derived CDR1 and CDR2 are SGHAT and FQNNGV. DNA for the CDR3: TGTGCCAGCAGCCCGCCTTCTCGGGATAGGTTGGGGCAGTACTTC. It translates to CASSPPSRDRLGQYF.

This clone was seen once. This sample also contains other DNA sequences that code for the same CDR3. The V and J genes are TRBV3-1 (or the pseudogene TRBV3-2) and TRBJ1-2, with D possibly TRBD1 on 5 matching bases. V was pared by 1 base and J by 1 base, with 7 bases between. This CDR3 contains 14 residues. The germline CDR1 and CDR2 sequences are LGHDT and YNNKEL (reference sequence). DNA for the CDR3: TGTGCCAGCAGCCAAGGCCAGGGTAACTATGGCTACACCTTC. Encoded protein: CASSQGQGNYGYTF.

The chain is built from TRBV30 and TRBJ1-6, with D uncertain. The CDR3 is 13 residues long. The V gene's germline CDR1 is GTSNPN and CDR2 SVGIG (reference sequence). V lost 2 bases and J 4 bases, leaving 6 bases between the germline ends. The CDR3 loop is CAWSPSYNSPLHF. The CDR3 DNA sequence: TGTGCCTGGAGTCCGTCTTATAATTCACCCCTCCACTTT.

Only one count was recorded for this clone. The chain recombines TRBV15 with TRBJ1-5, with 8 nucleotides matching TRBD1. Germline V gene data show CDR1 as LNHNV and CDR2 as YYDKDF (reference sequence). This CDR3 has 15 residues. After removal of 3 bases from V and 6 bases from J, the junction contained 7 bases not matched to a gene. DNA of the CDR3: TGTGCCACCAGCAGCCTTGACAGGGGAGTTCAGCCCCAGCATTTT. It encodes CATSSLDRGVQPQHF.

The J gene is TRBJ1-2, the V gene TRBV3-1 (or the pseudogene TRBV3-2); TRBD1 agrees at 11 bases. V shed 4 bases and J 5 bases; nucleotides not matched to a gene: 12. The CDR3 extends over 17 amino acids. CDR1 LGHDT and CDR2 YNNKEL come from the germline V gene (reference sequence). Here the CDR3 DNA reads TGTGCCAGCAGCCGCCCAGGACAGGGGGCGTCCCAATATGGCTACACCTTC. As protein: CASSRPGQGASQYGYTF.

CDR3 in DNA: TGTGCCAGCAGCCGGACAGGGGTTGATTCTGAAGCTTTCTTT. Residues: CASSRTGVDSEAFF. The chain recombines TRBV9 with TRBJ1-1, with 9 nucleotides matching TRBD1. Trimming at V came to 4 bases and at J to 6 bases, leaving 7 bases not matched to a gene. The V gene's germline CDR1 is SGDLS and CDR2 YYNGEE. This CDR3 comprises 14 residues.

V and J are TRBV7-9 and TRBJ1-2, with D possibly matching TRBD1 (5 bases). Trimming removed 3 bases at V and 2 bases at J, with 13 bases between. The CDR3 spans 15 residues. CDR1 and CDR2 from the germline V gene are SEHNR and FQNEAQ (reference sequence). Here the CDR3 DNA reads TGTGCCAGCAGCTTTATGACGAGACAGAACTATGGCTACACCTTC. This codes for CASSFMTRQNYGYTF.